Each of the 29 T cell receptor beta chains below was sequenced from the same sample in a study of cytomegalovirus exposure and HLA in healthy donors. PCR involved 60 Vbeta and 13 Jbeta primers. Sequenced by immunoSEQ multiplex PCR; TCRdb stores in-frame clones only, minus some. The table has some 130,000 clones, about 61% seen once; the top ten hold 2.4%. Source material: PBMCs. All receptors derive from a woman between 35 and 50 years old in good health and CMV-seronegative.

This clone was found a few times. V gene TRBV7-9 combines with J gene TRBJ2-1; 9 nucleotides align to TRBD2. The CDR3 consists of 13 residues. Per the germline V gene, CDR1 is SEHNR and CDR2 is FQNEAQ (reference sequence). J lost 6 bases, V lost 10 bases, and 7 bases had no gene match. CDR3 protein: CATSGTSLNEQFF. CDR3 nucleotide sequence: TGTGCCACCTCCGGGACTAGCCTCAATGAGCAGTTCTTC.

The sample holds a few counts of this clone. The rearrangement joins TRBV6-5 to TRBJ2-1; 8 nucleotides agree with TRBD1. CDR3 size: 16 residues. Trimming cost V 0 bases and J 2 bases; bases outside gene matches: 3. Germline CDR1 and CDR2: MNHEY and SVGAGI. The CDR3, as DNA: TGTGCCAGCAGTTACTCCCCGACAGGGGCCTACAATGAGCAGTTCTTC. Translation gives CASSYSPTGAYNEQFF.

The V gene is TRBV5-1, the J gene TRBJ1-1; the match to TRBD1 covers 8 bases. This CDR3 comprises 16 residues. From germline, CDR1 is SGHRS and CDR2 YFSETQ. V lost 8 bases to trimming and J lost 0 bases; unmatched junction nucleotides: 12. The CDR3 here is CASTERDRLMNTEAFF. The CDR3 DNA sequence: TGCGCCAGTACGGAACGGGACAGGCTCATGAACACTGAAGCTTTCTTT.

Worth noting for this clone: One end of the junction is discordant with germline, which a read error may explain. V and J are TRBV11-3 and TRBJ1-2, with TRBD1 as a possible D gene (5 bases). Germline lookup yields CDR1 SGHNT and CDR2 YENEEA. There are 9 residues in the CDR3. DNA for the CDR3: TGTGCCAGCCCACCGCGGGGCGACTTC. Translation: CASPPRGDF.

The V call is TRBV28, the J call TRBJ1-1; D is perhaps TRBD1 (6 bases). Germline loops: CDR1 MDHEN, CDR2 SYDVKM. Trimming left V 5 bases short and J 1 base short, with 20 bases between. The CDR3 totals 17 residues. CDR3 DNA: TGTGCCAGCAGTACAAGATTTGGGGGCCATGGGAACACTGAAGCTTTCTTT. It translates to CASSTRFGGHGNTEAFF.

The rearrangement links TRBV28 to TRBJ1-5, with 7 bases matching TRBD1. CDR3 length equals 16 residues. Trimming at V came to 3 bases and at J to 8 bases, leaving 13 bases not matched to a gene. The germline gives CDR1 MDHEN, CDR2 SYDVKM. CDR3 sequence: CASSLGAPTGIKPQHF. CDR3 DNA: TGTGCCAGCAGTTTGGGAGCCCCGACAGGGATTAAGCCCCAGCATTTT. Drawing the rest from reference TRBV28 and TRBJ1-5, the complete variable domain is DVKVTQSSRYLVKRTGEKVFLECVQDMDHENMFWYRQDPGLGLRLIYFSYDVKMKEKGDIPEGYSVSREKKERFSLILESASTNQTSMYLCASSLGAPTGIKPQHFGDGTRLSIL.

The rearrangement joins TRBV7-2 to TRBJ1-5; perhaps TRBD1 as D (6 bases). Germline CDR1 reads SGHTA; CDR2 reads FQGNSA. The CDR3 has 16 residues. Trimming removed 2 bases at V and 4 bases at J, with 15 bases between. DNA for the CDR3: TGTGCCAGCAGCTTATTTGGCCAAGGGGGAAATCAGCCCCAGCATTTT. Its translation: CASSLFGQGGNQPQHF.

The chain links TRBV5-6 to TRBJ2-7; 10 positions agree with TRBD1. Germline assignment: CDR1 SGHDT and CDR2 YYEEEE. V shed 0 bases, J shed 4 bases, and the junction held 4 bases outside the gene matches. CDR3 length: 15 amino acids. The CDR3 loop is CASSLVGTGVYEQYF. The CDR3 DNA is TGTGCCAGCAGCTTGGTAGGGACAGGGGTTTACGAGCAGTACTTC.

The chain recombines TRBV28 with TRBJ2-7; a possible D gene is TRBD1 (7 bases). The CDR3 is 15 amino acids. Trimming took off 4 bases at V and 0 bases at J, with 13 bases between the two ends. The germline V gene has CDR1 MDHEN and CDR2 SYDVKM. CDR3: CASSSAGQSSYEQYF. As DNA, the CDR3 is TGTGCCAGCAGTTCCGCGGGACAGAGCTCCTACGAGCAGTACTTC.

V gene TRBV7-9 combines with J gene TRBJ2-3; maybe TRBD2 (6 bases). CDR1 is SEHNR and CDR2 is FQNEAQ in the germline V gene (reference sequence). The CDR3 is 16 residues long. The V end was cut by 5 bases, the J end by 2 bases, with 17 bases between. The CDR3 is CASSPLRGRVTDTQYF. DNA of the CDR3: TGTGCCAGCAGCCCTTTGCGGGGACGGGTCACAGATACGCAGTATTTT.

This clone was recorded only once. This chain connects TRBV30 to TRBJ2-7, with 8 positions matching TRBD2. The V segment lost 4 bases and the J segment 6 bases; nucleotides outside the gene matches: 8. Germline V gene data show CDR1 as GTSNPN and CDR2 as SVGIG (reference sequence). The CDR3 covers 13 residues. The CDR3 DNA reads as TGTGCCTGGACGGGGGGGTTTCTTGGCGAGCAGTACTTC. Its protein is CAWTGGFLGEQYF.

The chain recombines TRBV30 with TRBJ1-1; D may be TRBD1 (5 bases). The germline CDR1 and CDR2 sequences are GTSNPN and SVGIG (reference sequence). With 6 bases removed from V and 2 bases from J, the gap between germline ends came to 13 bases. This CDR3 has 13 amino acids. The CDR3 loop is CACIGHFNTEAFF. The CDR3 bases are TGTGCCTGCATCGGACATTTCAACACTGAAGCTTTCTTT.

This clone was counted once. The V and J genes are TRBV9 and TRBJ2-6, with no clear D. The germline V gene encodes CDR1 SGDLS and CDR2 YYNGEE. There are 16 residues in the CDR3. The V end was cut by 1 base, the J end by 4 bases, with 12 bases between. CDR3 in DNA: TGTGCCAGCAGCGTACAGGCAGGCGCGGGGGCCAACGTCCTGACTTTC. Protein: CASSVQAGAGANVLTF.

The chain links TRBV30 to TRBJ1-2, with TRBD1 identical over 9 bases. V dropped 1 base and J dropped 4; count of bases not matched to a gene: 10. Germline V CDR1 and CDR2: GTSNPN, SVGIG (reference sequence). CDR3 length: 16 amino acids. The CDR3 nucleotides read TGTGCCTGGAGTGGGTTCGACAGGGGGAAAGGCTATGGCTACACCTTC. Protein: CAWSGFDRGKGYGYTF.

This clone was observed once. The chain combines TRBV7-2 with TRBJ1-5; 8 bases are a match to TRBD1. Germline values: CDR1 SGHTA, CDR2 FQGNSA. The length of the CDR3 is 15 residues. The CDR3 DNA sequence: TGTGAGAGAAGCGACCGGGACAGGCCTCCCCAGCCCCAGCATTTT. This encodes CERSDRDRPPQPQHF.

The chain couples TRBV18 to TRBJ2-2; tentatively, D is TRBD2 (5 bases). The CDR3 extends over 13 amino acids. Germline V gene sequence: CDR1 KGHSH, CDR2 LQKENI. Trimming took 4 bases from V and 5 from J, leaving 8 bases between them. CDR3 bases: TGTGCCAGCTCACGGCCGGGGACCGGGGAGCTGTTTTTT. Translation gives CASSRPGTGELFF.

In its sample, this clone was seen a few times. The chain is built from TRBV19 and TRBJ1-1; 7 nucleotides line up with TRBD1. The length of the CDR3 is 13 residues. Germline-derived CDR1 and CDR2 are LNHDA and SQIVND (reference sequence). Losses at the gene ends were 6 bases for V and 5 bases for J; bases not matched to a gene: 6. This chain's CDR3 is CASRGATGTEAFF. CDR3 nucleotide sequence: TGTGCCAGTAGAGGGGCGACAGGGACTGAAGCTTTCTTT.

The chain combines TRBV6-5 with TRBJ2-7, with TRBD2 matching over 8 bases. The CDR3 covers 14 residues. The V segment lost 2 bases and the J segment 3 bases; nucleotides outside the gene matches: 3. Germline assignment: CDR1 MNHEY and CDR2 SVGAGI. The CDR3 coding sequence is TGTGCCAGCAGTTACCGGGAGGGGAGCTACGAGCAGTACTTC. Its protein is CASSYREGSYEQYF.

V and J are TRBV4-3 and TRBJ2-7; 9 bases are shared with TRBD1. V lost 4 bases, J lost 5 bases, and 6 bases stayed unmatched. The CDR3 has 14 amino acids. Germline values: CDR1 LGHNA, CDR2 YSLEER. For the CDR3, the DNA is TGCGCCAGCAGCCCCCGGACAGGGGTTGACGAGCAGTACTTC. Protein sequence: CASSPRTGVDEQYF.

This clone has only one observation. Other nucleotide sequences from this sample produce the same CDR3. The V gene is TRBV28, the J gene TRBJ1-1; 8 bases are shared with TRBD1. The V gene's germline CDR1 is MDHEN and CDR2 SYDVKM. The CDR3 runs 15 residues. With V trimmed by 6 bases and J by 6 bases, 12 bases remained unmatched. The CDR3 DNA reads TGTGCCAGCAGCAACCGACAGGGGCGCGTGTCTGAAGCTTTCTTT. Its translation: CASSNRQGRVSEAFF.

This clone showed up just a few times. The chain carries TRBV7-9 and TRBJ2-5, with a possible D match to TRBD2 (6 bases). V was trimmed by 0 bases and J by 4 bases, leaving 9 bases between them. The germline CDR1 and CDR2 sequences are SEHNR and FQNEAQ (reference sequence). This CDR3 has 14 residues. Here the CDR3 DNA reads TGTGCCAGCAGCTTAGCGATCGGGGGAGAGACCCAGTACTTC. Encoded protein: CASSLAIGGETQYF. Complete variable domain (other parts from reference TRBV7-9 and TRBJ2-5): DTGVSQNPRHKITKRGQNVTFRCDPISEHNRLYWYRQTLGQGPEFLTYFQNEAQLEKSRLLSDRFSAERPKGSFSTLEIQRTEQGDSAMYLCASSLAIGGETQYFGPGTRLLVL.

This rearrangement joins TRBV6-1 to TRBJ1-1; D is possibly TRBD1 (5 bases). The CDR3 is 13 residues long. Deletions cut 3 bases from V and 7 bases from J, with 12 bases between. From germline, CDR1 is MNHNS and CDR2 SASEGT. CDR3 nucleotides: TGTGCCAGCAGTGATATTCGGACATTTGAAGCTTTCTTT. It yields the protein CASSDIRTFEAFF.

J is TRBJ2-7 and V is TRBV18; 11 bases line up with TRBD1. CDR1 is KGHSH, CDR2 LQKENI, per germline. J gave up 3 bases and V 2 bases, and 6 bases lay outside the gene matches. This CDR3 contains 16 residues. The CDR3 spells CASSPTGTGGSYEQYF. The CDR3 coding sequence is TGTGCCAGCTCACCAACCGGGACAGGGGGGAGCTACGAGCAGTACTTC. Complete variable domain (other parts from reference TRBV18 and TRBJ2-7): NAGVMQNPRHLVRRRGQEARLRCSPMKGHSHVYWYRQLPEEGLKFMVYLQKENIIDESGMPKERFSAEFPKEGPSILRIQQVVRGDSAAYFCASSPTGTGGSYEQYFGPGTRLTVT.

This rearrangement joins TRBV30 to TRBJ2-3, with TRBD2 as a possible D gene (6 bases). Germline values: CDR1 GTSNPN, CDR2 SVGIG (reference sequence). The V and J ends lost 5 bases and 3 bases respectively, with 12 bases between them. The CDR3 sequence is 13 residues long. CDR3 DNA: TGTGCCTGGGGGAGGACTGCAACAGATACGCAGTATTTT. Amino acids: CAWGRTATDTQYF.

The rearrangement links TRBV4-2 to TRBJ2-3; D possibly corresponds to TRBD1 (6 bases). The V gene lost 1 base and the J gene lost 7 bases, with 15 bases spanning the gap. The CDR3 spans 15 residues. Germline CDR1 is LGHNA and CDR2 is YNFKEQ. As DNA, the CDR3 is TGTGCCAGCAGCCAAGTGGGCGGCAGGGGAAATACGCAGTATTTT. It translates to CASSQVGGRGNTQYF.

V usage is TRBV28 and J usage is TRBJ1-2; D might be TRBD1 (6 bases). CDR3 size: 13 residues. The V gene lost 5 bases and the J gene lost 5 bases, with 12 bases spanning the gap. Germline CDR1 and CDR2: MDHEN and SYDVKM. CDR3 loop: CASSRGAVYGYTF. The CDR3 nucleotides read TGTGCCAGCAGTCGGGGGGCCGTGTATGGCTACACCTTC.

This chain uses TRBV5-1 with TRBJ2-7; the D gene is possibly TRBD2 (7 bases). The V and J ends lost 4 bases and 2 bases respectively, with 25 bases between them. The germline CDR1 and CDR2 sequences are SGHRS and YFSETQ. The CDR3 runs 18 residues. The CDR3 nucleotides are TGCGCCAGCAGCCCAGCCCCCTCTCCGGGGGGCCGTGCCTACGAGCAGTACTTC. Its translation is CASSPAPSPGGRAYEQYF.

This clone was counted only a few times. The genes are TRBV7-2 and TRBJ2-5; 10 bases fit TRBD2. The ends lost 1 base at V and 4 bases at J; junction bases unmatched: 3. The CDR3 totals 15 residues. Germline V lookup: CDR1 SGHTA, CDR2 FQGNSA. The CDR3 region is CASSLELAGVETQYF. In nucleotides, the CDR3 is TGTGCCAGCAGCTTAGAGCTAGCGGGGGTAGAGACCCAGTACTTC.

The J gene is TRBJ2-1, the V gene TRBV10-3, with TRBD2 matching over 15 bases. The CDR3 has 20 amino acids. The germline V gene encodes CDR1 ENHRY and CDR2 SYGVKD. Trimming at V came to 3 bases and at J to 0 bases, leaving 9 bases not matched to a gene. The CDR3 region has the DNA TGTGCCATCAGTGACCCCGGGACTAGCGGGGGGCCTTCCTCCTACAATGAGCAGTTCTTC. Residues: CAISDPGTSGGPSSYNEQFF.